This paragraph reports one T cell receptor beta chain. These data originate in a study of shared clonotypes between healthy human individuals. Germline lookup yields CDR1 KGHSH and CDR2 LQKENI. The CDR3 length is 13 residues. V was pared by 3 bases and J by 4 bases, with 10 bases between. Assay: immunoSEQ multiplex PCR; the TCRdb copy retains only in-frame clones and omits some. The sample lists about 2.4 million clones; roughly 93% were seen once. Healthy adults negative for HIV, lacking recent acute infections or vaccinations, served as donors. Sequenced input: naive CD4+ T cells from PBMCs. The subset: CD45RA+ positively selected. This chain connects TRBV18 to TRBJ2-7; weak D call: TRBD2 (6 bases). The receptor was derived from a man between 18 and 35 years old in good health. Some clones in this sample may be carry-over from other donors' samples. CDR3 sequence: CASSPGLRYEQYF. The CDR3 DNA reads as TGTGCCAGCTCACCGGGACTCCGATACGAGCAGTACTTC.